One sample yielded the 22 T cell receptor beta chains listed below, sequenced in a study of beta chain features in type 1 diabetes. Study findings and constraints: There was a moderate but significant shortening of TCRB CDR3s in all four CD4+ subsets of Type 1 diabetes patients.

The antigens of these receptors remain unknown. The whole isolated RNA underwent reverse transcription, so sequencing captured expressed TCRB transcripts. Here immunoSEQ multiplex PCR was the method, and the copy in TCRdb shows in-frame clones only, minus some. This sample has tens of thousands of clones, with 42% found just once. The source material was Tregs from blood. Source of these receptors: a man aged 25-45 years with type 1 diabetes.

The CDR3 spells CASRQEAHSYEQYF. The CDR3 region has the DNA TGTGCCAGCAGACAAGAGGCTCACTCCTACGAGCAGTACTTC. The genes are TRBV6-1 and TRBJ2-7; D is unclear. This CDR3 is 14 amino acids long. The germline gives CDR1 MNHNS, CDR2 SASEGT. V lost 6 bases and J lost 0, with 12 bases in between.

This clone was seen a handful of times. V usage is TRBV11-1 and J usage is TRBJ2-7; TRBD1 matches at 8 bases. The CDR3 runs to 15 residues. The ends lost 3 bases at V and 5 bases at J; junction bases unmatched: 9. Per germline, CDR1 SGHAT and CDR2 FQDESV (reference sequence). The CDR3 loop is CASSFRQGIVDEQYF. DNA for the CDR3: TGTGCCAGCAGCTTTAGACAGGGGATTGTCGACGAGCAGTACTTC.

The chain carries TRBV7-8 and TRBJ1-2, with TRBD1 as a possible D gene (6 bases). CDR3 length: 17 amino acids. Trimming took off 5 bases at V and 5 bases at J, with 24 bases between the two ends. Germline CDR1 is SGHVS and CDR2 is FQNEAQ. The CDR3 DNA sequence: TGTGCCAGCAGCCCCGACTATAATCGGGACATTGGGTATGGCTACACCTTC. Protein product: CASSPDYNRDIGYGYTF.

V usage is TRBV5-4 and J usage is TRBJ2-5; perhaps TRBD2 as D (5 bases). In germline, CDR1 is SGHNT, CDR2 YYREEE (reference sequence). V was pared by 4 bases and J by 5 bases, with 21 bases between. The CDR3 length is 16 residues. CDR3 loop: CASSHAGGSGRETQYF. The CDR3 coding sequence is TGTGCCAGCAGCCACGCGGGTGGCTCTGGTCGGGAGACCCAGTACTTC. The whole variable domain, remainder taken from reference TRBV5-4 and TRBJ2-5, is ETGVTQSPTHLIKTRGQQVTLRCSSQSGHNTVSWYQQALGQGPQFIFQYYREEENGRGNFPPRFSGLQFPNYSSELNVNALELDDSALYLCASSHAGGSGRETQYFGPGTRLLVL.

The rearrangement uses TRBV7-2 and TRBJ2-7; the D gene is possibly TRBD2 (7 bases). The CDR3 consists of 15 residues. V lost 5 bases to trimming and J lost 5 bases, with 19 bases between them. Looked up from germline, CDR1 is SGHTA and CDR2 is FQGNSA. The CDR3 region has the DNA TGTGCCAGCAGCCCCGGGGGCGGGAGTAACGACGAGCAGTACTTC. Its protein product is CASSPGGGSNDEQYF.

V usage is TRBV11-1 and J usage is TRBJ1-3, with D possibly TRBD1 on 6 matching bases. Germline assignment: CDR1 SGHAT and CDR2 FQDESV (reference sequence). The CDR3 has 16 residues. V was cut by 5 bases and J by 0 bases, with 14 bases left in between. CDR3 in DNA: TGTGCCAGCAGCCCGGCGGACAGCATCTCTGGAAACACCATATATTTT. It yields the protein CASSPADSISGNTIYF.

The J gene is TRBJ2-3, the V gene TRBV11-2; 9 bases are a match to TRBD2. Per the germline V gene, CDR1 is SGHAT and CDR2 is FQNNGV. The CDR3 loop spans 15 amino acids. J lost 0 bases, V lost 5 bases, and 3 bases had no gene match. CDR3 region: CASSGLALSTDTQYF. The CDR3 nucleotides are TGTGCCAGCAGCGGACTAGCGCTAAGCACAGATACGCAGTATTTT. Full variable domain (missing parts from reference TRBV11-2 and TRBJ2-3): EAGVAQSPRYKIIEKRQSVAFWCNPISGHATLYWYQQILGQGPKLLIQFQNNGVVDDSQLPKDRFSAERLKGVDSTLKIQPAKLEDSAVYLCASSGLALSTDTQYFGPGTRLTVL.

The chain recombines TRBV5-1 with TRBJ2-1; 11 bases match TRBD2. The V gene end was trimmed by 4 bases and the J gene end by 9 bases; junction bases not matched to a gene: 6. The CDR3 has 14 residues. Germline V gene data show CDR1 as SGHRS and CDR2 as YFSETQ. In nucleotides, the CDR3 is TGCGCCAGCAGCGCCAGACTAGCGGGAAGTGAGCAGTTCTTC. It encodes CASSARLAGSEQFF.

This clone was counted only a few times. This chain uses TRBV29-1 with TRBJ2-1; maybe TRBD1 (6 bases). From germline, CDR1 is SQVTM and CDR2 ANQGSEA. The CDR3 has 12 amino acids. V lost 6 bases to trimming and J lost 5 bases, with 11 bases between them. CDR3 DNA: TGCAGCGTGGACAGCGCTAACAATGAGCAGTTCTTC. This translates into CSVDSANNEQFF.

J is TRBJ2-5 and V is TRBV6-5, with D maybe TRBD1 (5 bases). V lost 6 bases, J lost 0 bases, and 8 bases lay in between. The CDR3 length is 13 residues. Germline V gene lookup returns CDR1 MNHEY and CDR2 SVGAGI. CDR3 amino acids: CASSLQDQETQYF. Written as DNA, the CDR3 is TGTGCCAGCAGCTTACAGGACCAAGAGACCCAGTACTTC.

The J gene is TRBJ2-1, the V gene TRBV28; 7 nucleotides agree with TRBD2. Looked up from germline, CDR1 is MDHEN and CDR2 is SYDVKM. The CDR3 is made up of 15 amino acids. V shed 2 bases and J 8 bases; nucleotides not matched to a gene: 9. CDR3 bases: TGTGCCAGCAGTTTAGCCCAGCGGGATGGGGATGAGCAGTTCTTC. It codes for CASSLAQRDGDEQFF.

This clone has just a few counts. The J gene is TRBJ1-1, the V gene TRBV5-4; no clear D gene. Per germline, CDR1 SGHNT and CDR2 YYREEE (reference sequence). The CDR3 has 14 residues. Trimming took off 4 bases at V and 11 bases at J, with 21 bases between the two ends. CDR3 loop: CASSQDLRTPWAFF. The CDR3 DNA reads TGTGCCAGCAGCCAAGATTTACGGACTCCATGGGCTTTCTTT.

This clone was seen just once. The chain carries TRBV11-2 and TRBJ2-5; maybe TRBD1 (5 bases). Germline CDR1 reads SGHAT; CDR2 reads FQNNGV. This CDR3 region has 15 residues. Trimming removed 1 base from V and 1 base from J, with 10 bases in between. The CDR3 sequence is CASSLGGNGQETQYF. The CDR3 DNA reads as TGTGCCAGCAGCTTAGGGGGCAACGGCCAAGAGACCCAGTACTTC.

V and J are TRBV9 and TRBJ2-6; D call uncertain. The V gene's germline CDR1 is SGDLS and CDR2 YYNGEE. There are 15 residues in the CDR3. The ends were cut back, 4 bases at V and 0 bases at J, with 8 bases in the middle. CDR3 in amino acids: CASSRTHSGANVLTF. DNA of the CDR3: TGTGCCAGCAGCCGTACTCACTCTGGGGCCAACGTCCTGACTTTC.

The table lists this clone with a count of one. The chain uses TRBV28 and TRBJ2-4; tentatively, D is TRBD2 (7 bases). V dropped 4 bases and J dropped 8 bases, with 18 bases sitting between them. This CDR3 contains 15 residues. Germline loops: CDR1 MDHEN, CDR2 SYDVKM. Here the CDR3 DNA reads TGTGCCAGCAGTTCCGTGGGGGCGGGAGAGGACATTCAGTACTTC. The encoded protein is CASSSVGAGEDIQYF.

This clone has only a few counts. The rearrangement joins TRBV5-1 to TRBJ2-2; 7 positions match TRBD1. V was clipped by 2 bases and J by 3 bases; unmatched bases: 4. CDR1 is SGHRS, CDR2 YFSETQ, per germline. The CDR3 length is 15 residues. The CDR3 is CASSFGQEDTGELFF. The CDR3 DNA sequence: TGCGCCAGCAGCTTCGGACAGGAAGACACCGGGGAGCTGTTTTTT.

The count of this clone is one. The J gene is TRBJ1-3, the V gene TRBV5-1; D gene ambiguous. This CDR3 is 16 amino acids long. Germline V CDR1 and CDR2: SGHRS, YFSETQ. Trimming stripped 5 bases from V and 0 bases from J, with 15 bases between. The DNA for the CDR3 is TGCGCCAGCAGTTTCGGTAGATCCCTCTCTGGAAACACCATATATTTT. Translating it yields CASSFGRSLSGNTIYF.

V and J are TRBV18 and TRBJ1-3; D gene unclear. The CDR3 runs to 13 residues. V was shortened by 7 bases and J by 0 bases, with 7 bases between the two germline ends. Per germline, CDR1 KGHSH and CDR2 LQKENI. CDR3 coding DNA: TGTGCCAGCTACGGGTACTCTGGAAACACCATATATTTT. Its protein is CASYGYSGNTIYF.

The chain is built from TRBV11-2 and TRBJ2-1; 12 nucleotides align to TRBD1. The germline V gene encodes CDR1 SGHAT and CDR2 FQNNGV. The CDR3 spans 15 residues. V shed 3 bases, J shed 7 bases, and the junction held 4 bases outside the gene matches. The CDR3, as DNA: TGTGCCAGCAGCTTCGGGGGACAGGGGGCAAATGAGCAGTTCTTC. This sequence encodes CASSFGGQGANEQFF.

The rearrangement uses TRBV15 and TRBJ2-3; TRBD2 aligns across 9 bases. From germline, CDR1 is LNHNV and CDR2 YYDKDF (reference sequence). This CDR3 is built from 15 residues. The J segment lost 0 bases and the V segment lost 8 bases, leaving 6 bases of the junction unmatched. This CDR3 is CATGRLAGSTDTQYF. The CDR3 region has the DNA TGTGCCACCGGGAGGCTAGCGGGGAGCACAGATACGCAGTATTTT.

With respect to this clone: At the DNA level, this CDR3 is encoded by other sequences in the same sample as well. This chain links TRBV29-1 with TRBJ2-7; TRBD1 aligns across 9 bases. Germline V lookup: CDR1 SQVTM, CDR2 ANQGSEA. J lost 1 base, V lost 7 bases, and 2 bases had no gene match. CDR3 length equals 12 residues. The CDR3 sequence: CSAGTGSYEQYF. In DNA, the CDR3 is TGCAGCGCCGGGACAGGGTCCTACGAGCAGTACTTC.

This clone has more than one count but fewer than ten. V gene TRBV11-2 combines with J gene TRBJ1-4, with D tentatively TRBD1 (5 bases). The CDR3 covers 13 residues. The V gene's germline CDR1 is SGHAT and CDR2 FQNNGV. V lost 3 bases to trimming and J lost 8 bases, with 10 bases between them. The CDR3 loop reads CASSLNGGEKLFF. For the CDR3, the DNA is TGTGCCAGCAGCTTGAACGGGGGGGAAAAACTGTTTTTT.